This T cell receptor beta chain derives from a study of Graves' ophthalmopathy and Graves' hyperthyroidism (dated by TCRdb to the late 2010s). A note on the overall study: A patient counted as having stable hyperthyroidism if there was no progression to ophthalmopathy within 18 months of follow-up. To tell Graves' ophthalmopathy apart from Graves' hyperthyroidism, and to predict which patients would progress to ophthalmopathy, the study relied on TCR beta repertoire signatures. An independent validation cohort comprised about 20 hyperthyroidism patients and 15 to 17 patients who later progressed from hyperthyroidism to ophthalmopathy. Following sampling, methimazole starting at 30 mg daily was administered to hyperthyroidism patients, and high-dose intravenous methylprednisolone was administered to ophthalmopathy patients. To explore V-J signatures distinguishing ophthalmopathy from hyperthyroidism, a discovery set of roughly 98 patients (around 42 ophthalmopathy, some 55 stable hyperthyroidism) was enrolled. In total, 135 blood samples were TCR-sequenced: around 42 ophthalmopathy, around 75 hyperthyroidism and roughly 17 hyperthyroidism-to-ophthalmopathy patients. In roughly six hyperthyroidism patients, T-cell repertoires of thyroid tissue and blood were compared.

For repertoire sequencing, the TCR beta CDR3 regions were amplified from RNA transcripts. The first round was an RT-PCR using HTBI primers with the Qiagen OneStep RT-PCR kit, and this first round was followed by a second-round multiplex PCR, then size selection and purification. Libraries were sequenced on an Illumina HiSeq2000 using paired-end 100 bp reads. In the source study's methods: SOAPnuke was used to process the reads, throwing out any read that had adapters, had uncalled bases, had a mean Phred below 15, or lacked an exact constant-primer or identifier match. High-quality paired reads were merged with COPE v1.2.5. Clonotypes were defined as unique nucleotide sequences and were aligned to IMGT TRB V, D and J references using MiTCR v1.1. Analysis was restricted to V-J combinations with a frequency above 0.0001, which covered 99% to 99.2% of repertoires. A TCR clonal expansion and chaos score per V-J combination was defined as the ratio of F50 clonal expansion to chaos observed in the TCRdist matrix. Welch's t-statistics and random forest were used to reduce features to about a dozen V-J combinations, which were fed into a naive Bayes classifier. Thyroid-blood repertoire similarity was quantified with the Morisita-Horn index. Starting from the raw public reads, TCRdb applied fastp trimming at Q25, assembled clones with MiXCR and retained in-frame beta chains. Each entry merges the rows of one CDR3 protein and shows their most common DNA and genes. TCRdb, not the authors, supplied the V and J calls. The sample profile shows over a million distinct CDR3 sequences; less than 45% of them were found once. The top ten clones comprise 11% of the sample.

Hyperthyroidism patients were newly diagnosed, with disease duration under 2 months, and aged 18 to 65 years. Patients with other autoimmune diseases, uncontrolled infections, pregnancy or lactation were excluded from the study. Clinical symptoms, serum thyroxine, TRAb, thyroid ultrasound and orbital computed tomography formed the basis of the diagnosis. Trizol reagent was used to extract the total RNA, and its quality was then checked on an Agilent 2100 Bioanalyzer. The research as a whole found: No statistical method was used to set the sample size in advance, and the investigators knew which group each participant was assigned to. In validation, the model predicted ophthalmopathy progression with roughly 68% sensitivity and around 72% specificity; fewer than 15 predicted patients were CT-confirmed with GO in a median of approximately six months. In cross-validation, the 13-signature model distinguished ophthalmopathy from stable hyperthyroidism with approximately 88% sensitivity and almost 83% specificity, and in the test set the corresponding values were roughly 80% and 76%. Most expanded thyroid clonotypes with a frequency above 0.001 also appeared in blood, which suggests that blood repertoires may reflect the immune response in the thyroid.

This clonotype was counted many times. Its antigen is unknown. Base qualities are missing; no much larger clone stands one base away. Sequencing used peripheral blood or thyroid tissue (not recorded which). The sequence was collected from an adult man with Graves' hyperthyroidism.

The nucleotide sequence is given as TGTGCCAGTAGTATTTGGGGTCTTGACACTGAAGCTTTCTTT. Translated, this is CASSIWGLDTEAFF. The V and J genes are TRBV19 and TRBJ1-1; no D gene can be assigned with confidence. Via the germline V gene (reference sequence), CDR1 is LNHDA and CDR2 SQIVND. The trim is 3 bases for V and 3 bases for J, with a gap of 11 bases between the germline ends. The CDR3 spans 14 residues, from the cysteine through the phenylalanine. Only the CDR3 portion is preserved as DNA: 42 bases, with reading frame beginning at the first base.